What follows are 17 T cell receptor beta chains derived from one specimen sequenced in a study of CD8 T cells in ankylosing spondylitis. From the 5' RACE reads, TCRdb called clonotypes with MiXCR, one entry per CDR3 protein. The sample has around 100,000 distinct CDR3 sequences, approximately 25% seen once; the top ten hold around an eighth. Sequencing was carried out using synovial fluid, either unsorted or a sorted T cell fraction (not recorded which). Receptor source: a male donor with ankylosing spondylitis.

This clonotype was counted at least ten times. The rearrangement links TRBV5-1 to TRBJ2-1; D ambiguous. The germline gives CDR1 SGHRS, CDR2 YFSETQ. The CDR3 runs to 13 residues. Trimming shortened V by 2 bases and J by 7 bases, and 10 bases separated the two germline ends. The CDR3 DNA sequence: TGCGCCAGCAGCTTTTACGGAAGTAATGAGCAGTTCTTC. It specifies CASSFYGSNEQFF. Using reference TRBV5-1 and TRBJ2-1 for the parts outside the CDR3, the full variable domain is KAGVTQTPRYLIKTRGQQVTLSCSPISGHRSVSWYQQTPGQGLQFLFEYFSETQRNKGNFPGRFSGRQFSNSRSEMNVSTLELGDSALYLCASSFYGSNEQFFGPGTRLTVL.

With regard to this clonotype: With a much larger clone just one base away, this may be a read error. The rearrangement links TRBV5-1 to TRBJ1-2; 7 bases line up with TRBD1. CDR3 length: 16 amino acids. V lost 4 bases and J lost 3; bases outside the gene matches: 12. Germline V gene sequence: CDR1 SGHRS, CDR2 YFSETQ. CDR3 sequence: CASSNTQGSGDYGYTF. For the CDR3, the DNA is TGCGCCAGCAGCAACACACAGGGGTCAGGGGACTATGGCTACACCTTC.

This clonotype showed up just a few times. The J gene is TRBJ2-3, the V gene TRBV24-1; 10 positions agree with TRBD2. V dropped 3 bases and J dropped 5; count of bases not matched to a gene: 7. The CDR3 length is 16 residues. The V gene's germline CDR1 is KGHDR and CDR2 SFDVKD. Here the CDR3 reads CATSDRPSGRGDTQYF. The CDR3 DNA reads TGTGCCACCAGTGATCGGCCTAGCGGGAGAGGAGATACGCAGTATTTT.

The table lists this clonotype with a few counts. The chain recombines TRBV29-1 with TRBJ2-1; TRBD1 matches at 10 bases. The germline V gene encodes CDR1 SQVTM and CDR2 ANQGSEA. J was trimmed by 5 bases and V by 7 bases; bases with no gene match: 8. This CDR3 is 14 amino acids long. CDR3 DNA: TGCAGCGCCCTCGGACAGGGGGGGAACAATGAGCAGTTCTTC. It specifies CSALGQGGNNEQFF.

This chain joins TRBV2 and TRBJ2-3; D is perhaps TRBD2 (5 bases). The CDR3 has 14 residues. The germline V gene has CDR1 SNHLY and CDR2 FYNNEI. The V end was cut by 6 bases, the J end by 1 base, with 11 bases between. CDR3 coding DNA: TGTGCCAGCAGGAGGACGAGGGGCACAGATACGCAGTATTTT. This translates into CASRRTRGTDTQYF.

This clonotype was seen a handful of times. The DNA for the CDR3 is TGTGCCAGCAGCCAATTTACCGGGACTAGCGGGAGGAATGAGCAGTTCTTC. Translation gives CASSQFTGTSGRNEQFF. The chain is built from TRBV4-2 and TRBJ2-1; 15 nucleotides line up with TRBD2. This CDR3 region has 17 residues. The V and J ends lost 2 bases and 7 bases, in that order; junction bases with no gene match: 6. Germline CDR1 and CDR2: LGHNA and YNFKEQ.

This clonotype was found a few times. The V call is TRBV15, the J call TRBJ1-5; D call uncertain. The CDR3 is 16 residues long. CDR1 and CDR2 from the germline V gene are LNHNV and YYDKDF (reference sequence). V was shortened by 3 bases and J by 2 bases, with 14 bases between the two germline ends. The CDR3 region is CATSSVLGAGNQPQHF. The DNA for the CDR3 is TGTGCCACCAGCAGCGTTTTGGGCGCCGGCAATCAGCCCCAGCATTTT.

This clonotype occurred a few times. The chain combines TRBV3-1 with TRBJ1-2; D is ambiguous. V was cut by 1 base and J by 4 bases, with 7 bases left in between. Germline V gene sequence: CDR1 LGHDT, CDR2 YNNKEL (reference sequence). CDR3 length: 13 residues. CDR3 nucleotide sequence: TGTGCCAGCAGCCAAGGTAGGATCTATGGCTACACCTTC. It yields the protein CASSQGRIYGYTF.

The genes are TRBV4-1 and TRBJ1-1; 7 positions agree with TRBD1. CDR3 length: 17 amino acids. J lost 1 base, V lost 4 bases, and 12 bases had no gene match. Germline V CDR1 and CDR2: MGHRA, YSYEKL. The CDR3 DNA follows: TGCGCCAGCAGCCGTCCCCCCGGACAGGTCTCGAACACTGAAGCTTTCTTT. This sequence encodes CASSRPPGQVSNTEAFF.

This clonotype was picked up many times. The chain carries TRBV21-1 and TRBJ1-1. TRBV21-1 is designated a pseudogene. The CDR3 sequence is 16 residues long. The CDR3: CASRSAGVLVNTEAFF. The CDR3 bases are TGTGCCAGCAGATCGGCGGGAGTGTTGGTGAACACTGAAGCTTTCTTT.

The V gene is TRBV2, the J gene TRBJ2-7; D uncertain. The CDR3 runs 11 residues. Germline V gene sequence: CDR1 SNHLY, CDR2 FYNNEI. Trimming took 6 bases from V and 6 from J, leaving 9 bases between them. Here the CDR3 reads CASSPAVEQYV. Here the CDR3 DNA reads TGTGCCAGCAGCCCTGCCGTCGAGCAGTACGTC.

This clonotype turned up a few times. V and J are TRBV27 and TRBJ1-5; 8 bases are a match to TRBD1. Germline trimming cut 5 bases from V and 4 bases from J; bases unmatched to any gene: 10. Germline V gives CDR1 MNHEY, CDR2 SMNVEV (reference sequence). The CDR3 extends over 16 amino acids. The CDR3: CASSPRSTGGNQPQHF. Written as DNA, the CDR3 is TGTGCCAGCAGTCCGCGGTCAACAGGGGGGAATCAGCCCCAGCATTTT.

In its sample, this clonotype was seen a few times. CDR3 nucleotide sequence: TGTGCCAGCAGCTTCGAGAGGGTGCCAGACGGCTACACCTTC. Encoded protein: CASSFERVPDGYTF. J is TRBJ1-2 and V is TRBV7-9; D gene ambiguous. The V end lost 3 bases, the J end lost 8 bases, and 16 bases lay between the germline ends. CDR3 size: 14 residues. CDR1 SEHNR and CDR2 FQNEAQ come from the germline V gene (reference sequence).

The chain uses TRBV3-1 and TRBJ2-2; D is unclear. Trimming took off 0 bases at V and 5 bases at J, with 7 bases between the two ends. Germline lookup yields CDR1 LGHDT and CDR2 YNNKEL (reference sequence). This CDR3 is 14 amino acids long. CDR3 sequence reads: CASSQDVGTGELFF. In nucleotides, the CDR3 is TGTGCCAGCAGCCAAGATGTGGGGACCGGGGAGCTGTTTTTT.

This clonotype occurred many times. The chain carries TRBV5-1 and TRBJ2-7; D uncertain. There are 14 residues in the CDR3. The V end lost 4 bases, the J end lost 5 bases, and 16 bases lay between the germline ends. In germline, CDR1 is SGHRS, CDR2 YFSETQ. The CDR3 sequence is CASSVQSGPHEQYF. In DNA form, the CDR3 reads TGCGCCAGCAGCGTCCAATCGGGTCCCCACGAGCAGTACTTC.

J is TRBJ1-3 and V is TRBV9; D not certain. The CDR3 length is 16 residues. The V end lost 0 bases, the J end lost 0 bases, and 10 bases lay between the germline ends. The germline CDR1 and CDR2 sequences are SGDLS and YYNGEE. CDR3 residues: CASSVGGTISGNTIYF. The CDR3 region has the DNA TGTGCCAGCAGCGTAGGCGGTACCATCTCTGGAAACACCATATATTTT.

The chain recombines TRBV7-6 with TRBJ2-5, with D unresolved. V was shortened by 5 bases and J by 4 bases, with 11 bases between the two germline ends. In germline, CDR1 is SGHVS, CDR2 FNYEAQ. The CDR3 sequence is 13 residues long. CDR3 residues: CASSQQVGETQYF. The CDR3 DNA follows: TGTGCCAGCAGCCAGCAAGTGGGAGAGACCCAGTACTTC.